This passage covers 25 T cell receptor beta chains from one sample sequenced in a study of identical twins. TCRdb re-derived calls from the 5' RACE reads in MiXCR, one entry per CDR3 protein. The repertoire holds roughly 1,500,000 distinct CDR3 sequences, with about 32% as singletons. The sequencing sample was made of cord blood. The receptors shown here come from a newborn girl in good health.

This clonotype was observed a handful of times. V and J are TRBV27 and TRBJ2-7; D gene unclear. Germline CDR1 MNHEY, CDR2 SMNVEV (reference sequence). V lost 7 bases to trimming and J lost 0 bases, with 16 bases between them. CDR3 length equals 15 residues. The CDR3 DNA sequence: TGTGCCAGCAAGGGCACAAGGGCCAACTCCTACGAGCAGTACTTC. Amino acid sequence: CASKGTRANSYEQYF.

The table lists this clonotype with many counts. The rearrangement uses TRBV6-5 and TRBJ2-1; the match to TRBD2 covers 8 bases. V gave up 0 bases and J gave up 2 bases; unmatched junction bases: 3. The CDR3 runs 16 residues. CDR1 is MNHEY and CDR2 is SVGAGI in the germline V gene. DNA of the CDR3: TGTGCCAGCAGTTACTCTAGCGGGGACCCCTACAATGAGCAGTTCTTC. Amino acid sequence: CASSYSSGDPYNEQFF.

This clonotype showed up many times. V usage is TRBV29-1 and J usage is TRBJ1-2; D is unclear. CDR1 is SQVTM, CDR2 ANQGSEA, per germline. V lost 2 bases and J 2 bases, leaving 9 bases between the germline ends. The CDR3 runs to 13 residues. In nucleotides, the CDR3 is TGCAGCGTTGAATCCCGCAGGAACTATGGCTACACCTTC. It is translated as CSVESRRNYGYTF.

The chain is built from TRBV21-1 and TRBJ1-2. TRBV21-1 is a known pseudogene. The CDR3 totals 13 residues. CDR3 sequence reads: CASSKLEEYGYTF. The CDR3, as DNA: TGTGCCAGCAGCAAATTGGAAGAGTATGGCTACACCTTC.

This chain links TRBV7-2 with TRBJ1-4; 7 bases line up with TRBD1. The CDR3 consists of 12 residues. The junction had 8 bases not matched to a gene; V was cut back by 5 bases and J by 14 bases. In germline, CDR1 is SGHTA, CDR2 FQGNSA. CDR3 nucleotide sequence: TGTGCCAGCAGCCTGAGACAGGGAAGGCTGTTTTTT. It yields the protein CASSLRQGRLFF.

This clonotype was observed a few times. The chain links TRBV28 to TRBJ1-1; TRBD1 matches 9 bases. V was clipped by 1 base and J by 4 bases; unmatched bases: 13. The CDR3 contains 18 residues. CDR1 is MDHEN, CDR2 SYDVKM, per germline. The CDR3, as DNA: TGTGCCAGCAGTTTATTACCCCTGGGTCAGGACAGGGGCACTGAAGCTTTCTTT. Amino acid sequence: CASSLLPLGQDRGTEAFF. Full variable domain (missing parts from reference TRBV28 and TRBJ1-1): DVKVTQSSRYLVKRTGEKVFLECVQDMDHENMFWYRQDPGLGLRLIYFSYDVKMKEKGDIPEGYSVSREKKERFSLILESASTNQTSMYLCASSLLPLGQDRGTEAFFGQGTRLTVV.

This clonotype was picked up a small number of times. The rearrangement joins TRBV7-6 to TRBJ2-3; 9 bases align to TRBD1. CDR3 length: 13 amino acids. Germline CDR1 and CDR2: SGHVS and FNYEAQ. Trimming removed 11 bases from V and 2 bases from J; junction bases left unmatched: 5. The CDR3 DNA is TGTGCCGTCGGGACAGGGTACACAGATACGCAGTATTTT. Protein sequence: CAVGTGYTDTQYF.

The chain carries TRBV2 and TRBJ2-5, with D possibly being TRBD1 (5 bases). Germline V gene data show CDR1 as SNHLY and CDR2 as FYNNEI. The CDR3 sequence is 11 residues long. Trimming took off 10 bases at V and 3 bases at J, with 9 bases between the two ends. The chain's CDR3 is CATTTEETQYF. Written as DNA, the CDR3 is TGTGCCACGACGACAGAAGAGACCCAGTACTTC. The full variable domain, rest sourced from reference TRBV2 and TRBJ2-5, is EPEVTQTPSHQVTQMGQEVILRCVPISNHLYFYWYRQILGQKVEFLVSFYNNEISEKSEIFDDQFSVERPDGSNFTLKIRSTKLEDSAMYFCATTTEETQYFGPGTRLLVL.

The V and J genes are TRBV13 and TRBJ2-4; unclear D gene. V was shortened by 5 bases and J by 6 bases, with 11 bases between the two germline ends. Germline V gives CDR1 PRHDT, CDR2 FYEKMQ (reference sequence). The CDR3 spans 13 residues. CDR3 sequence: CASSPSSGNIQYF. In DNA, the CDR3 is TGTGCCAGCAGCCCCTCGTCTGGAAACATTCAGTACTTC.

J is TRBJ1-6 and V is TRBV4-1; a possible D gene is TRBD1 (5 bases). The CDR3 has 16 residues. V lost 1 base to trimming and J lost 5 bases, with 12 bases between them. Germline V lookup: CDR1 MGHRA, CDR2 YSYEKL. CDR3 region: CASSQVHRGDNSPLHF. The CDR3 nucleotides read TGCGCCAGCAGCCAAGTCCATCGGGGGGATAATTCACCCCTCCACTTT.

This clonotype was seen a handful of times. V gene TRBV18 combines with J gene TRBJ2-3; D is unclear. The CDR3 runs to 13 residues. Per germline, CDR1 KGHSH and CDR2 LQKENI. V shed 1 base and J shed 9 bases, with 11 bases lying between them. In DNA form, the CDR3 reads TGTGCCAGCTCACCACTCGAAGCCGGGACGCAGTATTTT. Residues: CASSPLEAGTQYF.

The V and J genes are TRBV20-1 and TRBJ2-7; D is perhaps TRBD1 (6 bases). The CDR3 runs 14 residues. Trimming shortened V by 3 bases and J by 2 bases, and 14 bases separated the two germline ends. Germline loops: CDR1 DFQATT, CDR2 SNEGSKA (reference sequence). CDR3 sequence: CSASKMTGTYEQYF. In DNA form, the CDR3 reads TGCAGTGCTAGCAAAATGACAGGAACCTACGAGCAGTACTTC.

The chain couples TRBV19 to TRBJ1-1; tentative D call: TRBD1 (6 bases). V lost 4 bases and J 1 base, leaving 13 bases between the germline ends. Germline V gene data show CDR1 as LNHDA and CDR2 as SQIVND (reference sequence). This CDR3 is 15 amino acids long. CDR3 in amino acids: CASSTDRGANTEAFF. CDR3 sequence (DNA): TGTGCCAGTAGTACAGATCGGGGGGCGAACACTGAAGCTTTCTTT.

This chain joins TRBV25-1 and TRBJ2-1; 16 bases are shared with TRBD2. This CDR3 comprises 15 residues. Germline V lookup: CDR1 MGHDK, CDR2 SYGVNS. The V segment lost 6 bases and the J segment 7 bases; nucleotides outside the gene matches: 3. CDR3 protein: CASRGLAGGRNEQFF. CDR3 in DNA: TGTGCCAGCAGGGGACTAGCGGGAGGGAGGAATGAGCAGTTCTTC.

Comments on this clonotype: At one of its ends the junction is not consistent with the germline gene, which may arise from a read error. The rearrangement uses TRBV6-5 and TRBJ2-5; 14 bases agree with TRBD2. The CDR3 is made up of 17 amino acids. CDR1 and CDR2 (germline): MNHEY, SVGAGI. CDR3 region: CVSSYLTGTSGRGEQYF. In nucleotides, the CDR3 is TGTGTCAGCAGTTACTTGACGGGGACTAGCGGGAGAGGGGAGCAGTACTTC.

In this sample, this clonotype turned up a few times. This chain joins TRBV21-1 and TRBJ2-7; the D call TRBD2 from the table was never checked on the DNA. TRBV21-1 is shown as a pseudogene. This CDR3 is 15 amino acids long. DNA of the CDR3: TGTGCCAGCAGCAAAGGGGAACTAGCCGCGGGGGAGCAGTACTTC. Protein product: CASSKGELAAGEQYF.

In its sample, this clonotype was seen a few times. The CDR3 bases are TGCAGTGCTGTCCTCGGCGGCTACACCTTC. Protein sequence: CSAVLGGYTF. This chain joins TRBV20-1 and TRBJ1-2; D remains ambiguous. The CDR3 has 10 residues. Trimming cost V 5 bases and J 8 bases, with 9 bases left between them. Per germline, CDR1 DFQATT and CDR2 SNEGSKA (reference sequence).

This clonotype was observed a few times. The chain carries TRBV18 and TRBJ2-1, with D possibly TRBD2 on 6 matching bases. This CDR3 has 13 residues. CDR1 and CDR2 from the germline V gene are KGHSH and LQKENI. Trimming stripped 3 bases from V and 8 bases from J, with 11 bases between. The chain's CDR3 is CASSPPAGHEQFF. The CDR3 DNA reads as TGTGCCAGCTCACCCCCTGCGGGGCATGAGCAGTTCTTC.

This clonotype was seen a few times. The rearrangement joins TRBV20-1 to TRBJ2-3; TRBD2 might be the D (6 bases). The V end was cut by 5 bases, the J end by 0 bases, with 12 bases between. CDR3 length: 14 amino acids. Germline loops: CDR1 DFQATT, CDR2 SNEGSKA (reference sequence). Here the CDR3 reads CSADSGLSTDTQYF. The DNA for the CDR3 is TGCAGTGCTGATTCGGGACTCAGCACAGATACGCAGTATTTT.

This clonotype was found a few times. The chain recombines TRBV30 with TRBJ1-5; D unclear. CDR1 and CDR2 (germline): GTSNPN, SVGIG (reference sequence). The CDR3 consists of 13 residues. The germline V and J ends were trimmed by 0 bases and 4 bases, with 7 bases remaining between them. The CDR3 DNA reads TGTGCCTGGAGTGTAGACGTAAATCAGCCCCAGCATTTT. This codes for CAWSVDVNQPQHF.

This clonotype was counted only a few times. This chain uses TRBV5-6 with TRBJ2-3; D unresolved. V lost 4 bases and J lost 6, with 9 bases in between. CDR3 length: 12 residues. Germline CDR1 reads SGHDT; CDR2 reads YYEEEE. CDR3: CASSETLDTQYF. In nucleotides, the CDR3 is TGTGCCAGCAGCGAAACTCTCGATACGCAGTATTTT.

This clonotype was picked up a small number of times. This chain joins TRBV6-1 and TRBJ1-4; the D gene is possibly TRBD1 (5 bases). CDR3 length: 14 residues. The germline gives CDR1 MNHNS, CDR2 SASEGT. Trimming cost V 4 bases and J 6 bases, with 12 bases left between them. The CDR3 sequence is CASSGGRAHEKLFF. The CDR3 DNA reads as TGTGCCAGCAGTGGTGGCAGGGCCCATGAAAAACTGTTTTTT.

The chain carries TRBV12-3 or TRBV12-4 and TRBJ2-4; D ambiguous. The end of the DNA fits TRBJ2-7 better, so the J call may be wrong. This CDR3 has 15 amino acids. In DNA, the CDR3 is TGTGCCAGCAGCCCTAGACCGGACGCCTTCTACGAGCAGTACTTC. Its translation is CASSPRPDAFYEQYF.

The CDR3 bases are TGTGCCAGCAGCCCAGTGGGGGTTAGCGTTAGCACAGATACGCAGTATTTT. Amino acids: CASSPVGVSVSTDTQYF. The V and J genes are TRBV7-2 and TRBJ2-3; D is possibly TRBD1 or TRBD2 (5 bases each). Germline assignment: CDR1 SGHTA and CDR2 FQGNSA. Trimming took off 5 bases at V and 0 bases at J, with 18 bases between the two ends. This CDR3 is 17 amino acids long.

This clonotype was detected only once. The chain is built from TRBV20-1 and TRBJ1-2, with TRBD1 matching 9 bases. Germline V gene sequence: CDR1 DFQATT, CDR2 SNEGSKA (reference sequence). The J segment lost 6 bases and the V segment lost 3 bases, leaving 5 bases of the junction unmatched. The CDR3 spans 13 residues. CDR3 nucleotide sequence: TGCAGTGCTAGGGACAGGGGCCAGCATGGCTACACCTTC. Residues: CSARDRGQHGYTF.